The rows below give T cell receptor beta chains drawn from one sample of a study of cytomegalovirus exposure and HLA in healthy donors. Method: immunoSEQ multiplex PCR; TCRdb's copy keeps in-frame clones and lacks some. The sample records some 150,000 clones, almost 90% being singletons. Input material: PBMCs. These receptors were taken from a woman younger than 35 in good health and CMV-seropositive. Each CDR3 is given with its conserved first and last residue. Fields, in order: V gene, D gene, J gene, clone size, CDR3 DNA, CDR3 protein. D genes are given only for firm matches. Not all rows give a size; the values are once, few, many and, for expanded clones, a class.

>TRBV13|TRBD1|TRBJ1-6|.
TGTGCCAGCAGCCGACGTGGACAGGGGGCGGTCGTTCGGCCCTATAATTCACCCCTCCACTTT
CASSRRGQGAVVRPYNSPLHF
>TRBV10-2|TRBD1|TRBJ1-2|.
TGCGCCAGCAGTGACCCAGGGGGCAATGGCTACACCTTC
CASSDPGGNGYTF
>TRBV19|.|TRBJ2-5|few
TGTGCCAGTAGTACCAGGGTGTTTGGAGAGACCCAGTACTTC
CASSTRVFGETQYF
>TRBV30|TRBD1|TRBJ2-7|.
TGTGCCTGGAGTGTAAAAGGGACAGGGAATTACGAGCAGTACTTC
CAWSVKGTGNYEQYF
>TRBV6-6|.|TRBJ2-7|.
TGTGCCAGCAGTTACGGCGGGATAGGCTACGAGCAGTACTTC
CASSYGGIGYEQYF
>TRBV7-9|.|TRBJ2-2|.
TGTGCCAGCAGCCCGGACAGGAACACCGGGGAGCTGTTTTTT
CASSPDRNTGELFF
>TRBV15|TRBD1|TRBJ2-6|.
TGTGCCACCAGCGGCAGGACAGGGTCGCCCAACGTCCTGACTTTC
CATSGRTGSPNVLTF
>TRBV28|.|TRBJ2-7|medium-sized
TGTGCCAGCAGTTTATCAGGGGGGAGGTACGAGCAGTACTTC
CASSLSGGRYEQYF
>TRBV29-1|.|TRBJ2-2|.
TGCAGCGGGTGGCCCCCCGGACAAACGAACACCGGGGAGCTGTTTTTT
CSGWPPGQTNTGELFF
>TRBV4-1|TRBD2|TRBJ2-5|.
TGCGCCAGCAGCCAAGAGGGAGCGGGAGGTGTGACCCAGTACTTC
CASSQEGAGGVTQYF
>TRBV7-2|.|TRBJ1-2|.
TGTGCCAGCAGTTGGATACAGGGAGACGATGGCTACACCTTC
CASSWIQGDDGYTF
>TRBV2|TRBD1|TRBJ2-7|.
TGTGCCAGCAACCGACAGGGGGGCGAGCAGTACTTC
CASNRQGGEQYF
>TRBV9|.|TRBJ1-6|.
TGTGCCAGCAGCGTAGGGCCCAGAAGTAATTCACCCCTCCACTTT
CASSVGPRSNSPLHF
>TRBV29-1|TRBD2|TRBJ2-3|.
TGCAGCGCCACTCCTGGGACTAGCGGGAGAACAGATACGCAGTATTTT
CSATPGTSGRTDTQYF
>TRBV28|TRBD1|TRBJ1-5|.
TGTGCCAGTCACAGGGGGCCGGTAGGTCAGCCCCAGCATTTT
CASHRGPVGQPQHF
>TRBV20-1|.|TRBJ2-1|once
TGCAGTGCCTACAGTTACAATGAGCAGTTCTTC
CSAYSYNEQFF
>TRBV6-1|.|TRBJ1-5|.
TGTGCCAGCGGGGCAGGGTATGGAAGCAATCAGCCCCAGCATTTT
CASGAGYGSNQPQHF
>TRBV5-1|TRBD1|TRBJ1-2|.
TGCGCCAGCAGCTATGGCCCCCCGGGGACAGGGGATGGCTACACCTTC
CASSYGPPGTGDGYTF
>TRBV27|.|TRBJ1-6|.
TGTGCCAGCAGTTTCAGGGGTGGGGAATATAATTCACCCCTCCACTTT
CASSFRGGEYNSPLHF
>TRBV7-8|TRBD1|TRBJ2-7|.
TGTGCCAGCAGCTTAGGGACAGGGAGGATAAACGAGCAGTACTTC
CASSLGTGRINEQYF
>TRBV27|TRBD1|TRBJ2-7|once
TGTGCCAGCAGTTTATCGACACAGGGGTCCTACGAGCAGTACTTC
CASSLSTQGSYEQYF
>TRBV9|.|TRBJ1-2|.
TGTGCCAGCAGCCCCACGACAGTAAACTATGGCTACACCTTC
CASSPTTVNYGYTF
>TRBV7-9|.|TRBJ1-3|few
TGTGCCAGCAGCTCCACCGCGAGGGCGAATGGAAACACCATATATTTT
CASSSTARANGNTIYF
>TRBV5-1|.|TRBJ2-7|.
TGCGCCAGCAGCTTTACGACAGGTACGAGCTACGAGCAGTACTTC
CASSFTTGTSYEQYF
>TRBV29-1|TRBD1|TRBJ1-2|.
TGCAGCGTGGAGGGACAGGGGGAAGCTTATGGCTACACCTTC
CSVEGQGEAYGYTF
>TRBV5-6|TRBD2|TRBJ2-7|.
TGTGCCAGCAGCTTGGTTAGCGGGGGTCGGTACTTC
CASSLVSGGRYF
>TRBV2|.|TRBJ2-3|.
TGTGCCAGCAGTGAAGTAGGAGCCCCCCTGGCAGATACGCAGTATTTT
CASSEVGAPLADTQYF
>TRBV14|.|TRBJ2-6|.
TGTGCCAGCAGCCAAGATCGGGGATTTCGCGGGGCCAACGTCCTGACTTTC
CASSQDRGFRGANVLTF
>TRBV28|TRBD1|TRBJ1-4|.
TGTGCCAGCAGTCCCCTTACAGGGGGCCGGGAAAAACTGTTTTTT
CASSPLTGGREKLFF
>TRBV2|.|TRBJ2-6|.
TGTGCCAGCCAGGGCAGGAGATTCTCTGGGGCCAACGTCCTGACTTTC
CASQGRRFSGANVLTF
>TRBV7-3|.|TRBJ1-1|.
TGTGCCAGCAGCTTAGGGCAGTCGAACACTGAAGCTTTCTTT
CASSLGQSNTEAFF
>TRBV6-5|.|TRBJ2-1|.
TGTGCCAGCAGTTACCGGAGCTCCTACAATGAGCAGTTCTTC
CASSYRSSYNEQFF